This T cell receptor (beta chain) was documented in a study of blood T cell repertoires in COVID-19. As for the study in general: COVID-19 samples, acute and convalescent, were from the United States, Italy and Spain.

The protocol was immunoSEQ multiplex PCR, while the TCRdb copy is restricted to in-frame clones and leaves out a portion. The table includes over 200,000 clones, roughly four fifths detected once. This CDR3 spans 17 amino acids. Trimming shortened V by 1 base and J by 0 bases, and 15 bases separated the two germline ends. In germline, CDR1 is LGHDT, CDR2 YNNKEL (reference sequence). Sequencing was performed on peripheral blood. The sequence came from a woman in her thirties or forties with acute or convalescent COVID-19. The chain couples TRBV3-1 (or the pseudogene TRBV3-2) to TRBJ1-2, with D perhaps matching TRBD1 (5 bases). Written as DNA, the CDR3 is TGTGCCAGCAGCCAAGCCACAGGCGGAAGCTCTAACTATGGCTACACCTTC. As protein: CASSQATGGSSNYGYTF.